The clone carrying this T cell receptor beta chain has a single count. Combining a sample-barcoded 5' primer with a J-beta primer mix, a second PCR ran for about 7 to 11 cycles. A template-switch adaptor with 12 random nucleotides tagged each cDNA molecule. The study obtained at least 3 million CDR3-containing paired-end reads from every sample. Using its own MiXCR run on the 5' RACE reads, TCRdb lists one record per CDR3 protein. The sample holds about 670,000 distinct CDR3 sequences; less than 45% are singletons and the top ten take 25% to 30%. The data were taken from a study of blood T cells in healthy people across ages. With 5 bases clipped from V and 13 bases from J, the junction kept 22 bases outside the gene matches. This CDR3 region has 18 residues. Germline CDR1 is PRHDT and CDR2 is FYEKMQ (reference sequence). Extraction of total RNA produced a minimum of 5.5 micrograms from each sample.

This chain uses TRBV13 with TRBJ2-1; 11 nucleotides line up with TRBD2. This clonotype originated in a man older than 75 in good health. The sequenced sample was blood. Written as DNA, the CDR3 is TGTGCCAGCAGCCCTCCCGTGGGGGTTAGCGGGGGGGCGAAGACCCAGTTCTTC. This gives the protein CASSPPVGVSGGAKTQFF.